The 10 T cell receptor beta chains below all came from one sample that was sequenced in a study of T cell changes during pregnancy in multiple sclerosis. This table comes from immunoSEQ multiplex PCR, and its TCRdb copy is limited to in-frame clones, with some not included. The sample includes 55,000 to 65,000 clones, 85% to 95% of them seen just once. The starting material was CD8+ T cells from peripheral blood mononuclear cells, obtained in the third trimester of pregnancy. The receptors were sampled from a female donor with multiple sclerosis, enrolled in a pregnancy study.

Details on this clone: This same CDR3 is encoded by further DNA sequences in the sample. The chain carries TRBV7-9 and TRBJ1-1, with D hard to call. The CDR3 is made up of 14 amino acids. Germline V gene sequence: CDR1 SEHNR, CDR2 FQNEAQ (reference sequence). Deletions cut 2 bases from V and 2 bases from J, with 9 bases between. For the CDR3, the DNA is TGTGCCAGCAGCTTATTATCGGGAAACACTGAAGCTTTCTTT. Amino acids: CASSLLSGNTEAFF.

V and J are TRBV10-1 and TRBJ2-1; TRBD2 might be the D (5 bases). The CDR3 spans 15 residues. V was cut by 9 bases and J by 13 bases, with 28 bases left in between. Germline V lookup: CDR1 WNHNN, CDR2 SYGVQD (reference sequence). This chain's CDR3 is CARVRSAVIRTSQFF. The CDR3 DNA is TGCGCCAGAGTCCGGTCGGCAGTGATAAGGACTTCTCAGTTCTTC.

The chain links TRBV27 to TRBJ2-1; TRBD2 matches at 15 bases. The CDR3 has 17 amino acids. The junction had 6 bases not matched to a gene; V was cut back by 3 bases and J by 6 bases. Per germline, CDR1 MNHEY and CDR2 SMNVEV (reference sequence). The CDR3 sequence is CASSLGTSGRSVNEQFF. Written as DNA, the CDR3 is TGTGCCAGCAGTTTGGGGACTAGCGGGAGGTCAGTCAATGAGCAGTTCTTC.

The gene calls are TRBV5-4 and TRBJ1-2, with 12 positions matching TRBD1. J lost 8 bases, V lost 6 bases, and 8 bases had no gene match. The CDR3 loop spans 14 amino acids. Germline V lookup: CDR1 SGHNT, CDR2 YYREEE (reference sequence). CDR3 coding DNA: TGTGCCAGCACTGGGGGGACAGGGGGCGAAGGCTACACCTTC. Translated: CASTGGTGGEGYTF.

This clone was recorded a few times. V is TRBV21-1 and J is TRBJ2-7; the tabulated D call, TRBD2, remains unverified against the DNA. TRBV21-1 is designated a pseudogene. The CDR3 covers 13 residues. The CDR3 coding sequence is TGTGCCAGCAGCAAACCTAGCGGGAGCGAGCAGTACTTC. This sequence encodes CASSKPSGSEQYF.

The genes are TRBV27 and TRBJ2-7; 12 bases fit TRBD2. V lost 1 base and J lost 4; bases outside the gene matches: 5. Germline V gives CDR1 MNHEY, CDR2 SMNVEV (reference sequence). CDR3 length: 16 residues. The DNA for the CDR3 is TGTGCCAGCAGTTTATGGGCTAGCGGGAGGGAATACGAGCAGTACTTC. Amino acid sequence: CASSLWASGREYEQYF.

The rearrangement uses TRBV27 and TRBJ1-1; no definite D call. Trimming pared 0 bases from V and 2 bases from J, leaving 7 bases between. Germline assignment: CDR1 MNHEY and CDR2 SMNVEV (reference sequence). This CDR3 is built from 14 residues. CDR3 DNA: TGTGCCAGCAGTTTATCAGGCGGAAACACTGAAGCTTTCTTT. The encoded protein is CASSLSGGNTEAFF.

The chain couples TRBV27 to TRBJ2-7; 8 nucleotides match TRBD1. Germline lookup yields CDR1 MNHEY and CDR2 SMNVEV (reference sequence). The CDR3 is 13 residues long. Losses at the gene ends were 6 bases for V and 4 bases for J; bases not matched to a gene: 5. The CDR3 sequence is CASSAGTGYEQYF. The CDR3 nucleotides read TGTGCCAGCAGCGCGGGGACAGGTTACGAGCAGTACTTC.

This rearrangement joins TRBV19 to TRBJ2-7; TRBD2 matches at 12 bases. The CDR3 spans 20 residues. Germline V gene lookup returns CDR1 LNHDA and CDR2 SQIVND (reference sequence). The J segment lost 6 bases and the V segment lost 5 bases, leaving 23 bases of the junction unmatched. CDR3 DNA sequence: TGTGCCAGTAGTCCAACTCCGAGACTAGCGGGAGACCTACTCTCGGGCGAGCAGTACTTC. Amino acid sequence: CASSPTPRLAGDLLSGEQYF.

CDR3 sequence reads: CASSLESSYEQYF. As DNA, the CDR3 is TGTGCCAGCAGCTTAGAGAGCTCCTACGAGCAGTACTTC. The chain combines TRBV13 with TRBJ2-7, with D uncertain. The germline V and J ends were trimmed by 1 base and 0 bases, with 4 bases remaining between them. Germline assignment: CDR1 PRHDT and CDR2 FYEKMQ (reference sequence). The CDR3 consists of 13 residues.